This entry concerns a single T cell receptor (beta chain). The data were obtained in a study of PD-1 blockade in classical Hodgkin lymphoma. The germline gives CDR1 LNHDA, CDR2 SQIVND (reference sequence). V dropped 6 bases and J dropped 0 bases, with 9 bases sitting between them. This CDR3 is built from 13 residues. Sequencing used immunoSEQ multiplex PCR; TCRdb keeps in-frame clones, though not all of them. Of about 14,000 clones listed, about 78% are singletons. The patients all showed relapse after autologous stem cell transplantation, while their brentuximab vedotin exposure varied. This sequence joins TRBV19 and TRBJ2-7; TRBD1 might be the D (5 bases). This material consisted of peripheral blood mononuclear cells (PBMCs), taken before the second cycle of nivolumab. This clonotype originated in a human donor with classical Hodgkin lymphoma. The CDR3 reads CASRRGGSYEQYF. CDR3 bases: TGTGCCAGTAGAAGGGGCGGCTCCTACGAGCAGTACTTC.